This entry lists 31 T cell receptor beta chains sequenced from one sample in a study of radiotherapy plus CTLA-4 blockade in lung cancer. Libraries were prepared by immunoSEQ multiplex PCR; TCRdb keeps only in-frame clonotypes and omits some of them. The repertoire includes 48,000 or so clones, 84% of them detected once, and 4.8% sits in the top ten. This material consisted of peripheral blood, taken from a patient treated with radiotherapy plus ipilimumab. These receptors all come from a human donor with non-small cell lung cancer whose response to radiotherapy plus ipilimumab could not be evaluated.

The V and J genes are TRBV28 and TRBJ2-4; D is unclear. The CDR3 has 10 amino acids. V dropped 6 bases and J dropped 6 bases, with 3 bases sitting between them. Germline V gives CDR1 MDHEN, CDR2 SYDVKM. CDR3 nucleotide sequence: TGTGCCAGCAGCCGAAACATTCAGTACTTC. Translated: CASSRNIQYF.

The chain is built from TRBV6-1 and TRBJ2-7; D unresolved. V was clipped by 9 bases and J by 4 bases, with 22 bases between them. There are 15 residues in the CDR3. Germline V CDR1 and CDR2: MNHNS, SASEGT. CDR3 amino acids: CASTILPDPIYEQYF. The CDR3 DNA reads TGTGCCAGTACGATACTACCCGACCCCATATACGAGCAGTACTTC.

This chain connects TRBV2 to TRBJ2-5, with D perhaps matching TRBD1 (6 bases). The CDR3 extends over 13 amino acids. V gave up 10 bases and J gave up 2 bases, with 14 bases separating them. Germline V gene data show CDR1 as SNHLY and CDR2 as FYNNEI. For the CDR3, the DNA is TGTGCCACCGCACGGGACACACAAGAGACCCAGTACTTC. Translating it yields CATARDTQETQYF.

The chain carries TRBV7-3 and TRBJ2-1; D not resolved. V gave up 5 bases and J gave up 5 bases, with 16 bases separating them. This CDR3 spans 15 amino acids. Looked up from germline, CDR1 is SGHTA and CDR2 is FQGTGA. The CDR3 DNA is TGTGCCAGCAGCCCGTACGTGGGCAGAAACAATGAGCAGTTCTTC. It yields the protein CASSPYVGRNNEQFF.

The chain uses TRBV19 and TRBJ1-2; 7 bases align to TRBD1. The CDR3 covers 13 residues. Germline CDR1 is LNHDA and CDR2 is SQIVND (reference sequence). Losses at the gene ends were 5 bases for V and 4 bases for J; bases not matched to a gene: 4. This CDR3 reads CASSPDRTYGYTF. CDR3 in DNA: TGTGCCAGTAGTCCGGACAGGACCTATGGCTACACCTTC.

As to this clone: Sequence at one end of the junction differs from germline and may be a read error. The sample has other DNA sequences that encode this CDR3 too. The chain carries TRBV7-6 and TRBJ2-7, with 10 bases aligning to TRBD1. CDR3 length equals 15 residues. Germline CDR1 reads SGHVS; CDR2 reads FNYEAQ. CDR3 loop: CASSSRQGAGYEQYF. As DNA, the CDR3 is TGTGCCAGTAGCTCGAGACAGGGGGCCGGATACGAGCAGTACTTC.

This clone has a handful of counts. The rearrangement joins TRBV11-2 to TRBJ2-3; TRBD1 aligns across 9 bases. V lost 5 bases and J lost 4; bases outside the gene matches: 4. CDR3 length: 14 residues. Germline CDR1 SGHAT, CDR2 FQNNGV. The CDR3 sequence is CASSRWTGADTQYF. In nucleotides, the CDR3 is TGTGCCAGCAGCCGTTGGACAGGGGCAGATACGCAGTATTTT.

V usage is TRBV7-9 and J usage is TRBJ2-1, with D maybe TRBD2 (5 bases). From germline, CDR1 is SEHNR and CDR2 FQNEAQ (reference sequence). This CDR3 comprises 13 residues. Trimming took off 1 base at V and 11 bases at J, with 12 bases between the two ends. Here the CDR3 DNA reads TGTGCCAGCAGCTTAGTTGACTCTAGCCAGCAGTTCTTC. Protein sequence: CASSLVDSSQQFF.

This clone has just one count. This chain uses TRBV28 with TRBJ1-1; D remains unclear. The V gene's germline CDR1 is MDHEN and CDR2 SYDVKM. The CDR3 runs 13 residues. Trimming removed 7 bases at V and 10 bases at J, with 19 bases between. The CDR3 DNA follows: TGTGCCAGCACCCCTCCGGGGTCCCCGCGAGCTTTCTTT. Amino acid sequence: CASTPPGSPRAFF.

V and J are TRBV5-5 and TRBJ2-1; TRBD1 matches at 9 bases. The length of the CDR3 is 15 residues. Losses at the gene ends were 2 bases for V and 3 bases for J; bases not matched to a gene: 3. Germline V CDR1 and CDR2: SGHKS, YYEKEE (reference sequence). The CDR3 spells CASSFRQGGYNEQFF. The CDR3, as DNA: TGTGCCAGCAGCTTCAGACAGGGGGGCTACAATGAGCAGTTCTTC.

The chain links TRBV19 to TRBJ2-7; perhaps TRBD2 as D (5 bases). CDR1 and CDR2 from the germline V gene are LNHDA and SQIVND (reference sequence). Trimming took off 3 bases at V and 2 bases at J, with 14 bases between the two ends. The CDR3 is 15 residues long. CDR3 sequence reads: CASSIKAANPYEQYF. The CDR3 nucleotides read TGTGCCAGTAGTATCAAAGCGGCCAATCCCTACGAGCAGTACTTC.

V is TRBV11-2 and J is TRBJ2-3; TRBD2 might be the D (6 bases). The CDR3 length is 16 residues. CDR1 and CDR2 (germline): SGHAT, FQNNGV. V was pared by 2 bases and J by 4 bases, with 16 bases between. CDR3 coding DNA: TGTGCCAGCAGCTTACATAGGTTGGAGGGGCCAGATACGCAGTATTTT. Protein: CASSLHRLEGPDTQYF.

The CDR3 loop is CASSRTYGQGGNSPLHF. The CDR3 nucleotides are TGTGCCAGCTCACGAACCTACGGACAGGGTGGGAATTCACCCCTCCACTTT. The rearrangement links TRBV18 to TRBJ1-6; the match to TRBD1 covers 8 bases. The V gene's germline CDR1 is KGHSH and CDR2 LQKENI. Trimming cost V 4 bases and J 7 bases; bases outside gene matches: 12. This CDR3 comprises 17 residues.

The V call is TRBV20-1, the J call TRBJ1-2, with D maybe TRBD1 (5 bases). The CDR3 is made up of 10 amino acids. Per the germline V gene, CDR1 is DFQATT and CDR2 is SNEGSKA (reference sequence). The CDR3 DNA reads TGCGGGGGGTGGAGAGCTGGCTACACCTTC. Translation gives CGGWRAGYTF.

The CDR3 is CAGTGPNQPQHF. Written as DNA, the CDR3 is TGTGCCGGGACAGGGCCCAATCAGCCCCAGCATTTT. This chain uses TRBV28 with TRBJ1-5; 9 nucleotides agree with TRBD1. The germline CDR1 and CDR2 sequences are MDHEN and SYDVKM. This CDR3 has 12 amino acids. After removal of 11 bases from V and 3 bases from J, the junction contained 2 bases not matched to a gene. Full variable domain (outside the CDR3, taken from reference TRBV28 and TRBJ1-5): DVKVTQSSRYLVKRTGEKVFLECVQDMDHENMFWYRQDPGLGLRLIYFSYDVKMKEKGDIPEGYSVSREKKERFSLILESASTNQTSMYLCAGTGPNQPQHFGDGTRLSIL.

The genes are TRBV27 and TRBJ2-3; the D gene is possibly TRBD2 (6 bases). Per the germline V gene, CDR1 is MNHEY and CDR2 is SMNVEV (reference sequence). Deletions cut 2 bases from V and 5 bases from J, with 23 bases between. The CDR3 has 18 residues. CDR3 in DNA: TGTGCCAGCAGTTTAAAGTTTATCGTCGGGAGTCCGGTAGATACGCAGTATTTT. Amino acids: CASSLKFIVGSPVDTQYF.

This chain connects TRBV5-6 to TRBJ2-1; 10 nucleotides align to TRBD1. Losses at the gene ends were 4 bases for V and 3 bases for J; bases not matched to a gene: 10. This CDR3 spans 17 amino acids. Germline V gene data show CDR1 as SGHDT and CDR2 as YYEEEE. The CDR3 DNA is TGTGCCAGCAGCGTGGACAGGGGGGAAGCGGGCTACAATGAGCAGTTCTTC. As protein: CASSVDRGEAGYNEQFF.

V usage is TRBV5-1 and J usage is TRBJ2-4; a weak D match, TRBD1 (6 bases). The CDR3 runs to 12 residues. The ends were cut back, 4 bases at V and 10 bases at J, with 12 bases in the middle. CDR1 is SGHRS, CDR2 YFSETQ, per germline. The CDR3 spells CASSPVTGIQYF. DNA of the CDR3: TGCGCCAGCAGCCCAGTGACAGGAATTCAGTACTTC.

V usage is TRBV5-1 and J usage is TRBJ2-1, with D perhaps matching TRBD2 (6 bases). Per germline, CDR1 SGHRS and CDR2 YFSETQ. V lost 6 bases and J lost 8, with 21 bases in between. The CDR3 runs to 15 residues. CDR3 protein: CASKNRDSLIHEQFF. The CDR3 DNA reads TGCGCCAGCAAGAACCGGGACTCGCTAATCCATGAGCAGTTCTTC.

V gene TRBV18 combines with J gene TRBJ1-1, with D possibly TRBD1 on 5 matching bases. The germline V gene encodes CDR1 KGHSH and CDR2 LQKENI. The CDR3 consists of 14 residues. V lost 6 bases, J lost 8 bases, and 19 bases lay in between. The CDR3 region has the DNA TGTGCCAGCTCTCCGCCCTCGGGTAAGGGGGAAGCTTTCTTT. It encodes CASSPPSGKGEAFF.

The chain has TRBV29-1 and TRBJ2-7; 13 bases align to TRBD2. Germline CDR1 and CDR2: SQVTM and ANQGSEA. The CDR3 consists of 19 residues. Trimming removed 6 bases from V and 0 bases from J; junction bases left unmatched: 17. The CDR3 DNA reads TGCAGCGTGATCGGCATCGGACTAGCGGGAGTCGCCAGCTCCTACGAGCAGTACTTC. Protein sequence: CSVIGIGLAGVASSYEQYF.

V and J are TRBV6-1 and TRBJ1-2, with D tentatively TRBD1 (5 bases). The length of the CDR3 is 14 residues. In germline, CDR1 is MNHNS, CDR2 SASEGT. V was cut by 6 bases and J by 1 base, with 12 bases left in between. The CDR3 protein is CASSLRQLNYGYTF. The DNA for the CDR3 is TGTGCCAGCAGCCTTAGACAGCTTAACTATGGCTACACCTTC.

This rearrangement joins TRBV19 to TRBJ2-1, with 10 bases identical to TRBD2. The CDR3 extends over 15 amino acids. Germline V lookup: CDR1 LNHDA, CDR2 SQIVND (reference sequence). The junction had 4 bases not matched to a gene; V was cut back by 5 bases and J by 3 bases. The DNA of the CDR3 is TGTGCCAGTAGTTCGAGCGGGAGGGTCTACAATGAGCAGTTCTTC. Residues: CASSSSGRVYNEQFF.

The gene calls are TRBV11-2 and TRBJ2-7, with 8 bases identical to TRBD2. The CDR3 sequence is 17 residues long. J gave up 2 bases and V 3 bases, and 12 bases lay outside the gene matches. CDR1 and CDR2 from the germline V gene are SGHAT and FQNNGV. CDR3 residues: CASSFPLEQRETYEQYF. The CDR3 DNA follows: TGTGCCAGCAGCTTCCCGCTGGAACAGCGGGAGACCTACGAGCAGTACTTC.

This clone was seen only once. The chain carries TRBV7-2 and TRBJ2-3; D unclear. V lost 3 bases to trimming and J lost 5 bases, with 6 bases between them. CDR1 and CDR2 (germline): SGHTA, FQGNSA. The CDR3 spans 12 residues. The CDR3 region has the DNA TGTGCCAGCAGCTTCATCGGAGATACGCAGTATTTT. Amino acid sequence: CASSFIGDTQYF.

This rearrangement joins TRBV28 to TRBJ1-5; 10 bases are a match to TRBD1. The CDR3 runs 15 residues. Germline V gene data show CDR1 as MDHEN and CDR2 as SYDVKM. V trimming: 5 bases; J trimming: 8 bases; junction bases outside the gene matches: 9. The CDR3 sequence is CASSLLTGGLEPQHF. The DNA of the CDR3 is TGTGCCAGCAGTCTACTGACAGGGGGCTTGGAGCCCCAGCATTTT.

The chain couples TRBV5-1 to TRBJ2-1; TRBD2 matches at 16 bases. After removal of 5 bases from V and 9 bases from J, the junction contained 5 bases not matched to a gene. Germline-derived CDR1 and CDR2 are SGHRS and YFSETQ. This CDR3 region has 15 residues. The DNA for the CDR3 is TGCGCCAGCAGGTCGGGACTAGCGGGAGGGAGTGAGCAGTTCTTC. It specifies CASRSGLAGGSEQFF. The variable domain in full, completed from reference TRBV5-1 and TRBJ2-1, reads KAGVTQTPRYLIKTRGQQVTLSCSPISGHRSVSWYQQTPGQGLQFLFEYFSETQRNKGNFPGRFSGRQFSNSRSEMNVSTLELGDSALYLCASRSGLAGGSEQFFGPGTRLTVL.

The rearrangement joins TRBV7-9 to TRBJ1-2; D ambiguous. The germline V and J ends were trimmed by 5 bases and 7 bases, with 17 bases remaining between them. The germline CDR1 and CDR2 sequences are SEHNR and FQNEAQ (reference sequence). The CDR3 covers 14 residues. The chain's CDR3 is CASSLPTGAGGYTF. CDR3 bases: TGTGCCAGCAGCCTCCCGACGGGTGCGGGTGGCTACACCTTC.

The CDR3 loop is CASSSPGARSGTDTQYF. In DNA form, the CDR3 reads TGTGCCAGCAGCAGCCCAGGGGCAAGGAGTGGCACAGATACGCAGTATTTT. The chain uses TRBV28 and TRBJ2-3; perhaps TRBD1 as D (6 bases). Between the trimmed V and J ends, which lost 6 bases and 1 base, there was a span of 20 bases. The CDR3 is 17 residues long. The V gene's germline CDR1 is MDHEN and CDR2 SYDVKM.

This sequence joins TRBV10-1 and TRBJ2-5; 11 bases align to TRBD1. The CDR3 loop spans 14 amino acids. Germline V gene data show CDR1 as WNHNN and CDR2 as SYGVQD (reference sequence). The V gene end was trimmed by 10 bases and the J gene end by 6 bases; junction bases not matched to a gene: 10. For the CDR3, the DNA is TGCGCCAACTTAACCCGGGACAGGGGGAAGACCCAGTACTTC. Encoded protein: CANLTRDRGKTQYF.

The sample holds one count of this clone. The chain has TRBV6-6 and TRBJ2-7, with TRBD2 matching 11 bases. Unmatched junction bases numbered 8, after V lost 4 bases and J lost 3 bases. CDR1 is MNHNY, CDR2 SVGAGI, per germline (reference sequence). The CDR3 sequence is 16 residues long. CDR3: CASSSIAGGLLYEQYF. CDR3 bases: TGTGCCAGCAGTTCTATAGCGGGGGGGCTGCTCTACGAGCAGTACTTC.